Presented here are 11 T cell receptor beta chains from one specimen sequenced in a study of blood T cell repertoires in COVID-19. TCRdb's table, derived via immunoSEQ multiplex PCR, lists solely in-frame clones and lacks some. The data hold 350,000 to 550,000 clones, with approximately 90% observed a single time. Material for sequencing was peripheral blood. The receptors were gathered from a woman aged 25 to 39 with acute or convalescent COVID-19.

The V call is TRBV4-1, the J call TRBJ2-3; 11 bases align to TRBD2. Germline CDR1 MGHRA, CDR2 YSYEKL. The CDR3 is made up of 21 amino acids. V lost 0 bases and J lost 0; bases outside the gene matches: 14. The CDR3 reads CASSQEEPGTSGRSSTDTQYF. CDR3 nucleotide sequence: TGCGCCAGCAGCCAAGAGGAACCCGGGACTAGCGGAAGATCTAGCACAGATACGCAGTATTTT.

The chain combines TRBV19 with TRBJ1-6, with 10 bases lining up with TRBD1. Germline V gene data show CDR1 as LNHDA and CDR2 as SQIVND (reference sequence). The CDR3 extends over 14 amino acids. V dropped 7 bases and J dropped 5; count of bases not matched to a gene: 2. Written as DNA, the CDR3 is TGTGCCAGTAAGGGGACAGGGGATAATTCACCCCTCCACTTT. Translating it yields CASKGTGDNSPLHF.

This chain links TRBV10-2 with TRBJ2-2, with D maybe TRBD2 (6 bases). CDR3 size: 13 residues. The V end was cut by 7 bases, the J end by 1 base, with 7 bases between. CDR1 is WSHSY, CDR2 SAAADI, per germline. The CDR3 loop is CASIGGNTGELFF. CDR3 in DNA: TGCGCCAGCATCGGGGGGAACACCGGGGAGCTGTTTTTT.

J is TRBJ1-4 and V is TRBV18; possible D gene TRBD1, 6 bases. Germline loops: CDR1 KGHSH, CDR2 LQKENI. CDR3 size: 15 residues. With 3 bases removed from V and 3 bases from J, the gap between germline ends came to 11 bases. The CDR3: CASSPSGAANEKLFF. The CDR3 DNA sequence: TGTGCCAGCTCACCGTCAGGGGCGGCTAATGAAAAACTGTTTTTT.

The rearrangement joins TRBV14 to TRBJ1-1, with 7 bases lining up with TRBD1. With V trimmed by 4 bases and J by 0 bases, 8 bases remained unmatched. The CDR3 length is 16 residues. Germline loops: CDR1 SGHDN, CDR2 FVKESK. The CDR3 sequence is CASSPRFGTVNTEAFF. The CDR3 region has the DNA TGTGCCAGCAGCCCTCGGTTCGGGACAGTGAACACTGAAGCTTTCTTT.

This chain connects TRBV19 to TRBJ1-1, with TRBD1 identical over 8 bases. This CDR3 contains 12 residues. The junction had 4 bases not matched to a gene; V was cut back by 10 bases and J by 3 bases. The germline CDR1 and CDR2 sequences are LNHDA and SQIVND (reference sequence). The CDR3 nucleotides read TGTGCCACCCAGGGGGCTGACACTGAAGCTTTCTTT. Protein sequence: CATQGADTEAFF. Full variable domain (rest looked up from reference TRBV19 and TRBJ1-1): DGGITQSPKYLFRKEGQNVTLSCEQNLNHDAMYWYRQDPGQGLRLIYYSQIVNDFQKGDIAEGYSVSREKKESFPLTVTSAQKNPTAFYLCATQGADTEAFFGQGTRLTVV.

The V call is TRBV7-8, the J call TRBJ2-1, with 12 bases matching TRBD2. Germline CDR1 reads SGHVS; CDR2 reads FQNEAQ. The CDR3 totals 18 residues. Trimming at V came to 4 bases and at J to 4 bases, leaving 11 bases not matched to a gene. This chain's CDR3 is CASSSPTSGGGIYNEQFF. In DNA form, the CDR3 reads TGTGCCAGCAGCTCCCCGACTAGCGGGGGCGGAATATACAATGAGCAGTTCTTC.

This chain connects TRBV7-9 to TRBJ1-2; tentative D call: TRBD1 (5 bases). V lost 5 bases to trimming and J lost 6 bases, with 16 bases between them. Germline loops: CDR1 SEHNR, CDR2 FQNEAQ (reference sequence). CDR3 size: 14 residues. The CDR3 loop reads CASSPTAGSDGYTF. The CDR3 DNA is TGTGCCAGCAGCCCTACCGCAGGGTCTGATGGCTACACCTTC. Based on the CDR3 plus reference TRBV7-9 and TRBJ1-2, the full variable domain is DTGVSQNPRHKITKRGQNVTFRCDPISEHNRLYWYRQTLGQGPEFLTYFQNEAQLEKSRLLSDRFSAERPKGSFSTLEIQRTEQGDSAMYLCASSPTAGSDGYTFGSGTRLTVV.

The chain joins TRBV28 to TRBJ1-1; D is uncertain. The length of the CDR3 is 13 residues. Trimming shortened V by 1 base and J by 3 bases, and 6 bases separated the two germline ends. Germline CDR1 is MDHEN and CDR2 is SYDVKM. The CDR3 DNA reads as TGTGCCAGCAGTTTATTTATTGACACTGAAGCTTTCTTT. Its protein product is CASSLFIDTEAFF.

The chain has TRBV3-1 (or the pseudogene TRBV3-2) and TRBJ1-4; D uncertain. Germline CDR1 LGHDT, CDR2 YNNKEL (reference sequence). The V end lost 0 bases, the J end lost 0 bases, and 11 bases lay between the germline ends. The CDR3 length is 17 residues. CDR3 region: CASSQDAAVATNEKLFF. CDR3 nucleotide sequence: TGTGCCAGCAGCCAAGATGCGGCAGTTGCAACTAATGAAAAACTGTTTTTT.

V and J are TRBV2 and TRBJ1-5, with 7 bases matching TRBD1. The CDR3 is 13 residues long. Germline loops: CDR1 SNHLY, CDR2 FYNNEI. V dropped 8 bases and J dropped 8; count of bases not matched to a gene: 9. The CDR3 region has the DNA TGTGCCAGCGCCAGGGGGGCTTTGGAGCCCCAGCATTTT. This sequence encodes CASARGALEPQHF. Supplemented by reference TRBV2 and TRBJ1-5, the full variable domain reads EPEVTQTPSHQVTQMGQEVILRCVPISNHLYFYWYRQILGQKVEFLVSFYNNEISEKSEIFDDQFSVERPDGSNFTLKIRSTKLEDSAMYFCASARGALEPQHFGDGTRLSIL.